This T cell receptor beta chain comes out of a study of CD8 T cells in ankylosing spondylitis (dated by TCRdb to the late 2010s). Some background on the complete study: To find TCR variants linked to disease, the study profiled T cell receptor beta repertoires in ankylosing spondylitis patients and healthy donors. Samples of peripheral blood were taken, and for ankylosing spondylitis patients, synovial fluid was collected as well. The full study cohort comprised 25 ankylosing spondylitis patients and approximately 100 healthy donors. Overall results and qualifications from the work: A TCR beta motif of several highly homologous amino acid variants appeared characteristic of blood from ankylosing spondylitis patients. The disease-linked clones had a CD8+ phenotype and were found at relatively low frequencies in peripheral blood. Significant enrichment of the disease-linked clones was reported in matched synovial fluid samples from ankylosing spondylitis patients. Some of the motif variants had been reported before in the synovial fluid and blood of reactive arthritis patients, a finding that suggests common disease-initiation mechanisms.

From its cysteine to its phenylalanine, the CDR3 spans 14 amino acids. Of the read, only the CDR3 DNA is kept; its 42 bases are in frame from base 1. V is shortened by 5 bases, J by 5 bases, and the region joining them spans 15 bases. Taken from the germline V gene (reference sequence), the CDR1 and CDR2 loops are SEHNR and FQNEAQ. TCRdb lists the instrument as Illumina HiSeq 2500. Quantitative 5'-RACE with molecular barcodes was used to prepare TCR beta libraries. In the original analysis: A new computational method based on a probabilistic model of VDJ rearrangement was used to identify disease-linked TCR variants. Using fastp at Q25 and MiXCR, TCRdb reprocessed the public reads and kept productive beta chains. Under each unique CDR3 protein, matching rows form one entry showing the most common genes and DNA. None of the V and J calls come from the authors' own analysis; TCRdb made them. This sample gives over 100,000 distinct CDR3 sequences in total; roughly an eighth of them show up just once. The biggest ten clones account for over 4% of the sample.

With respect to this clonotype: This clone's antigen is unknown. Per-base quality was not reported, and no clone a single base away is much larger than it.

This clonotype was sampled from a female donor with ankylosing spondylitis or in good health (not recorded which). The sequence joins TRBV7-9 to TRBJ1-1; TRBD1 is perhaps the D gene, given 6 matching bases. What was sequenced was blood, either unsorted or a sorted T cell fraction (not recorded which). The DNA sequence follows: TGTGCCAGCAGCACCGACAGGCTTTGGACTGAAGCTTTCTTT. Its translation reads: CASSTDRLWTEAFF.